Listed here is a single T cell receptor (beta chain). It lacks a known antigen. Per-base qualities were not stored, and no clone one base away is much larger. Taken with the paper, the label for time point translates to: newly diagnosed GD, antithyroid drugs for less than 3 months. For both TCR sequencing and RNA sequencing, RNA was extracted from PBMCs in TRIzol. The diagnosis of Graves' disease was made according to American Thyroid Association guidelines. Recruitment of patients was carried out at an endocrinology department in Xi'an, China. From each patient, approximately 9.9 milliliters of peripheral blood was collected into an EDTA anticoagulant tube. Ficoll Paque Plus density gradient separation was used to isolate PBMCs, and no further T cell sorting was done. An Agilent 2100 Bioanalyzer and agarose gel were used to assess RNA quality, and a NanoDrop 2000 was used to measure RNA concentration.

These data belong to a study of regulatory T cells in long-lasting Graves disease (dated by TCRdb to about 2021). In the study overall: Antithyroid drugs had been taken for less than 3 months by newly diagnosed Graves' disease patients. Patients with persistent Graves' disease were compared with patients with newly diagnosed Graves' disease using TCR sequencing and RNA sequencing of peripheral blood. The study was conducted in China and was registered as a clinical trial. A total of 33 samples underwent TCR sequencing: around 13 from persistent and around 20 from newly diagnosed Graves' disease patients.

Broader findings and caveats from the paper: Preferential use of TRBV28, TRBJ1-2 and TRBJ2-5 was observed in persistent disease, whereas TRBV20-1 and TRBJ2-1 were favored in newly diagnosed disease. Persistent Graves' disease patients showed lower TCR Shannon entropy and fewer highly expanded clones than newly diagnosed patients, suggesting clonal expansion. Sequencing and analysis were restricted to the TCR beta chain. Persistent patients shared more public clonotypes among themselves (2,741) than newly diagnosed patients did (about 900). As a limitation, the authors acknowledged that the small sample size may reduce accuracy. Because the primary lesion, thyroid tissue, could not be accessed, the study looked at peripheral blood alone.

Libraries were prepared through multiplex PCR. Sequenced on an Illumina HiSeq 4000. TCR beta libraries were built with iRepertoire HTBI primers and Arm-PCR amplification of CDR3 regions. Before sequencing, the PCR products went through gel purification. The paper's processing steps were these. A total of roughly 65 TRBV and approximately 15 TRBJ segments were identified across samples and were used for gene usage analysis of CDR3 amino acid clonotypes. COPE and FqMerger were used to merge the filtered high-quality paired reads into contigs. BLAST was used to align contigs to the IMGT TRBV, TRBD and TRBJ reference genes, and CDR3 was defined following IMGT. Any clonotype with a frequency above 0.1% was classified as a highly expanded clone. Shannon entropy was used to measure repertoire diversity, and the Gini coefficient was used to measure V-J evenness. Public clonotypes were defined as clonotypes shared by more than one individual. Using fastp at Q25 and MiXCR, TCRdb reprocessed the public reads and kept productive beta chains. Every CDR3 protein is listed once, alongside the most common genes and DNA of its rows. TCRdb, not the authors, supplied the V and J calls. Across this sample there are 420,000 or so distinct CDR3 sequences, with less than 20% seen only once. Around 23% of the sample goes to the ten largest clones.

A distance of 12 bases separates the germline ends of V and J, which lose 5 bases and 5 bases respectively. CDR1 and CDR2 were assigned from the germline V gene as MDHEN and SYDVKM. Reading from cysteine to phenylalanine, the CDR3 counts 14 amino acids. This entry keeps only the CDR3 DNA: 42 bases, framed from base 1. This sample was shared with a second study, whose subject was T cells in Graves' hyperthyroidism and ophthalmopathy. As noted in the second study: Graves' hyperthyroidism was defined as stable when no progression to ophthalmopathy occurred over 18 months of follow-up. The hyperthyroidism patients were between 18 and 65 years old and newly diagnosed, with a disease duration of less than 2 months. The study excluded patients with uncontrolled infections, other autoimmune diseases, pregnancy or lactation. Diagnoses were based on clinical symptoms, serum thyroxine and TRAb, thyroid ultrasound and orbital computed tomography. For the first round of RT-PCR on the TCR CDR3, the HTBI primer set was used together with the Qiagen OneStep RT-PCR kit. Blood samples also contained most of the expanded thyroid clonotypes (frequency above 0.001), which suggests that blood repertoires may reflect thyroid immune responses. A 13 V-J signature model separated ophthalmopathy from stable hyperthyroidism, with roughly 88% sensitivity and about 81% specificity in cross-validation and 80%/75% in testing. In validation, progression to ophthalmopathy was predicted by the model with more than 65% sensitivity and 72.22% specificity, a median of about 6.8 months before onset. To identify TCR V-J signatures that set the groups apart, the researchers used a discovery cohort of 100 patients, made up of under 45 with Graves' ophthalmopathy and about 55 with stable Graves' hyperthyroidism. Prospective prediction of ophthalmopathy was tested in an independent validation cohort of 18 to 20 hyperthyroidism patients and 17 patients who later progressed to ophthalmopathy. The roughly 90 discovery patients were divided at random into training and test sets in a 7:3 ratio. The study also compared thyroid tissue and blood T-cell repertoires from about six Graves' hyperthyroidism patients. After sampling, hyperthyroidism patients received methimazole starting at 30 mg daily, and ophthalmopathy patients received high-dose intravenous methylprednisolone. Libraries were constructed in a second round of multiplex PCR, after which size selection and purification were performed. The libraries were sequenced on an Illumina HiSeq2000 using paired-end 100 bp reads. SOAPnuke was used to process the raw data, with reads discarded if the reads contained adapters or uncalled bases, had a mean Phred below 15, or lacked an exact constant-primer or identifier match. COPE v1.2.5 was used to merge the high-quality paired reads, and each unique nucleotide sequence was defined as a clonotype. MiTCR v1.1 was used to align clonotypes to the IMGT TRBV, TRBD and TRBJ reference segments. The analysis included only V-J combinations with a frequency above 0.0001, which together covered roughly 99% of the repertoires. The TCS score was defined as F50 (clonal expansion) divided by E x V (chaos), with BLOSUM62-based TCRdist calculated between CDR3 peptides within each V-J. Welch's t-statistics and random forest reduced fewer than 550 V-J features to fewer than 15, which were used in a naive Bayes classifier (R e1071). Sample size was not statistically predetermined, and blinding of investigators to group allocation was not performed. The paper describes TCR Vbeta CDR3 sequencing of about 140 peripheral blood samples, made up of roughly 45 ophthalmopathy patients, some 80 hyperthyroidism patients and roughly 17 progressor patients.

Sample: peripheral blood mononuclear cells (PBMCs), taken at new diagnosis, from a patient treated with antithyroid drugs. The chain joins TRBV28 to TRBJ1-4; the D gene is not confidently resolved. The sequence was collected from a woman aged 18-35 years with Graves disease. Donor details come from another sample of the same person, matched by shared clones. The DNA sequence is TGTGCCAGCAGTATCTCCGGGGTGAATGAAAAACTGTTTTTT. Translated, this is CASSISGVNEKLFF.